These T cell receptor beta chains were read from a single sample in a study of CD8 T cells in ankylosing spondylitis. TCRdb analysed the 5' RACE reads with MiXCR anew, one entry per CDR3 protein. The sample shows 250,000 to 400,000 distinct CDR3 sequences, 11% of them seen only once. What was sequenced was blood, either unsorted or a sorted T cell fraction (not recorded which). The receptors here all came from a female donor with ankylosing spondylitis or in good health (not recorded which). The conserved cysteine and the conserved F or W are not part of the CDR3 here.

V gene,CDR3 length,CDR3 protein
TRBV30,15,AWSRWGQETQGTEAF
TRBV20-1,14,CARGSQGAANEKLF
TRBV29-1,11,SVLRGGAGELF
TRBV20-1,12,SARDRTGLYGYT
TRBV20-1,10,SARGSGYGYT
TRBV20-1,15,SARDYPGTGGLREQF
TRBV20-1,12,SASGEFAYNEQF
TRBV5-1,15,ASSLRATSGGSYEQY
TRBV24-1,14,ATSDSDLSSYNEQF
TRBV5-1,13,ASSSGGAWYNEQF
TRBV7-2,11,ASSGQPNQPQH
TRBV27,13,ASSRIGLPNEKLF
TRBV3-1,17,TSSLPRASGRLSYNEQF
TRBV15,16,ATSRDPLVGGGTDTQY
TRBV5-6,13,ASSAWALANYGYT
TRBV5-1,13,ASSREPQGVTEQY
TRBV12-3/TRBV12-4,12,ASRPGLAIGEQY
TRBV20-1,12,SAWGAVGNQPQH
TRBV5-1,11,ASSLAHTGELF
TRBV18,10,ASSPDSYEQY
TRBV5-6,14,ASSLVVNSGRSEQY
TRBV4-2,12,GSSQGSGNYEQY
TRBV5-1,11,ASSLAEGSPLH
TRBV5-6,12,ASSFRQGSYEQY
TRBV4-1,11,ASSQDGAYGYT
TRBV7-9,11,ASSPPARETQY
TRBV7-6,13,ASSLPGGRVDTQY
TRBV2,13,ASSVWSGGNQPQH
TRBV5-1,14,ASSFLLAGGGETQY
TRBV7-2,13,ASSLMAGWTDTQY
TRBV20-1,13,SAISTHGRQETQY
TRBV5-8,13,ASSSTQGVHEKLF
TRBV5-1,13,ASSFSGTYSNEQF
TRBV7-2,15,ASSRISTGVNTGELF
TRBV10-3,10,ATRGGQETQY
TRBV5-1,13,ASSLQPGGVYEQF
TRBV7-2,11,ASSPRTKETQY